Listed below are T cell receptor beta chains from one sample, sequenced in a study of cytomegalovirus exposure and HLA in healthy donors. Sequencing was performed with immunoSEQ multiplex PCR; in TCRdb, only in-frame clones are kept and a portion is missing. The data show almost 200,000 clones, approximately 85% seen once. The sample comprised PBMCs. The receptor set was obtained from a woman in her fifties or sixties in good health and CMV-seronegative. Both conserved end residues are part of each CDR3. The order of the fields is clone size, D gene, J gene, V gene, CDR3 DNA, CDR3 protein. The D gene is left open where the match is weak. Size is stated for part of the rows, as once, few or many counts, or as a class when the clone is expanded.

>.|TRBD1|TRBJ1-1|TRBV18
TGTGCCAGCTCACCAAGGACAGGTTTGAACACTGAAGCTTTCTTT
CASSPRTGLNTEAFF
>once|.|TRBJ2-3|TRBV5-6
TGTGCCAGCAGAACTGGAGTAAGACTTCGGGGCACAGATACGCAGTATTTT
CASRTGVRLRGTDTQYF
>.|.|TRBJ1-1|TRBV27
TGTGCCAGCAGTTTCCAAGCCAGGGGCACTGAAGCTTTCTTT
CASSFQARGTEAFF
>.|TRBD2|TRBJ2-5|TRBV7-9
TGTGCCAGCAGCTACCGCGGGACTAGCGGTCAAGAGACCCAGTACTTC
CASSYRGTSGQETQYF
>.|TRBD1|TRBJ1-2|TRBV13
TGTGCCAGCAGCTCTACAGGGGGCTCTGGCTACACCTTC
CASSSTGGSGYTF
>once|TRBD2|TRBJ2-3|TRBV5-1
TGCGCCAGCAGCTTGGGGGTAGCGGGAGGGACAGATACGCAGTATTTT
CASSLGVAGGTDTQYF
>.|TRBD1|TRBJ2-4|TRBV29-1
TGCAGCGTTGAATTCTTCGGGACAGGGGGTCCGGAGGCCAAAAACATTCAGTACTTC
CSVEFFGTGGPEAKNIQYF
>.|.|TRBJ1-1|TRBV7-9
TGTGCCAGCAGCTTAGTGGAGGGAACTGAAGCTTTCTTT
CASSLVEGTEAFF
>few|.|TRBJ1-2|TRBV19
TGTGCCAGTTTGGGGGAATATGCGAGTTTCGGGAGTGGCTACACCTTC
CASLGEYASFGSGYTF
>.|.|TRBJ2-2|TRBV28
TGTGCCAGCAGTCTCCTCACCGGGGAGCTGTTTTTT
CASSLLTGELFF
>.|TRBD1|TRBJ2-5|TRBV6-5
TGTGCCAGCAGTTCCTCGGACAGGCAAAAAGAGACCCAGTACTTC
CASSSSDRQKETQYF
>.|.|TRBJ2-7|TRBV6-1
TGTGCCAGCAGTGAAGTCTGGACACCCCGTGACGAGCAGTACTTC
CASSEVWTPRDEQYF
>.|TRBD2|TRBJ2-1|TRBV27
TGTGCCAGCAGTTCGCAAATACTAGCGGGAGGGCCGAGTTCCCACAATGAGCAGTTCTTC
CASSSQILAGGPSSHNEQFF
>.|TRBD1|TRBJ2-7|TRBV19
TGTGCCAGTACCCGGACAGGGGGATCCTACGAGCAGTACTTC
CASTRTGGSYEQYF
>.|.|TRBJ1-1|TRBV7-2
TGTGCCAGCAGCCCGGTCCTCGCTGAAGCTTTCTTT
CASSPVLAEAFF
>.|TRBD1|TRBJ1-5|TRBV30
TGTGCCTGGAGTCCCCGGACAGGGGTAAGCAATCAGCCCCAGCATTTT
CAWSPRTGVSNQPQHF